This T cell receptor (beta chain) was identified during a study of T cell repertoires in cytomegalovirus infection. Study in general: CMV epitopes in the study were HLA-C-restricted (recently identified) and HLA-B-restricted (well studied). Matching HLA type and CMV infection were both indicated by public TCR beta signatures.

The germline V gene encodes CDR1 SGHVS and CDR2 FNYEAQ. The CDR3 length is 16 residues. V was trimmed by 2 bases and J by 3 bases, leaving 16 bases between them. As to this clonotype: The antigen remains unidentified.

Each CDR3 protein gets one entry after TCRdb re-called the reads with MiXCR. The sample includes tens of thousands of distinct CDR3 sequences, around 30% seen only once; the top ten take roughly three fifths. The chain combines TRBV7-6 with TRBJ1-2; D might be TRBD1 (5 bases). The clonotype was recovered from a human donor in good health (CMV status not recorded). Some clones in this sample may be carry-over from other donors' samples. The sequences come from CD8+ T cells from cultured PBMCs, collected from culture after CMV antigen stimulation. CDR3 sequence: CASSLRPGETYYGYTF. In nucleotides, the CDR3 is TGTGCCAGCAGCTTACGTCCGGGGGAGACATACTATGGCTACACCTTC. Variable domain in full (rest from reference TRBV7-6 and TRBJ1-2): GAGVSQSPRYKVTKRGQDVALRCDPISGHVSLYWYRQALGQGPEFLTYFNYEAQQDKSGLPNDRFSAERPEGSISTLTIQRTEQRDSAMYRCASSLRPGETYYGYTFGSGTRLTVV.